The 5 T cell receptor beta chains listed next were all sequenced from one sample in a study of cytomegalovirus exposure and HLA in healthy donors. The repertoire was sequenced with immunoSEQ multiplex PCR; TCRdb's copy has only in-frame clones and lacks some. The data hold over 250,000 clones, with approximately 83% observed a single time. Sequences were obtained from PBMCs. Receptors originate from a woman between 18 and 29 years old in good health and CMV-seronegative.

This chain uses TRBV6-6 with TRBJ2-4; unclear D gene. The CDR3 contains 16 residues. The V gene lost 5 bases and the J gene lost 0 bases, with 14 bases spanning the gap. CDR1 is MNHNY, CDR2 SVGAGI, per germline (reference sequence). CDR3 loop: CASSNYPQVAKNIQYF. CDR3 sequence (DNA): TGTGCCAGCAGTAATTATCCTCAGGTAGCCAAAAACATTCAGTACTTC.

The V call is TRBV7-2, the J call TRBJ1-5; maybe TRBD1 (6 bases). From germline, CDR1 is SGHTA and CDR2 FQGNSA. The CDR3 length is 16 residues. V was clipped by 1 base and J by 2 bases, with 12 bases between them. The CDR3 region has the DNA TGTGCCAGCAGCTTAGTGGGTGCAGGGGGCAATCAGCCCCAGCATTTT. It translates to CASSLVGAGGNQPQHF.

V is TRBV11-2 and J is TRBJ2-7, with a possible D match to TRBD2 (6 bases). The CDR3 is made up of 16 amino acids. V dropped 4 bases and J dropped 4 bases, with 20 bases sitting between them. Germline CDR1 SGHAT, CDR2 FQNNGV. The CDR3 DNA is TGTGCCAGCAGCTCAAAAAGATCGGGAGTGGCGTACGAGCAGTACTTC. Protein product: CASSSKRSGVAYEQYF.

V is TRBV28 and J is TRBJ1-3; the D gene is possibly TRBD1 (5 bases). V dropped 2 bases and J dropped 2 bases, with 10 bases sitting between them. Germline lookup yields CDR1 MDHEN and CDR2 SYDVKM. This CDR3 region has 15 residues. The CDR3: CASSLGGSAGNTIYF. As DNA, the CDR3 is TGTGCCAGCAGTTTAGGGGGGTCGGCTGGAAACACCATATATTTT.

About this clone: This specimen includes other DNA sequences encoding the same CDR3. This chain uses TRBV6-6 with TRBJ1-2; 8 bases match TRBD1. CDR1 is MNHNY, CDR2 SVGAGI, per germline (reference sequence). With V trimmed by 5 bases and J by 4 bases, 9 bases remained unmatched. The CDR3 runs to 15 residues. In DNA form, the CDR3 reads TGTGCCAGCAGTCCCCGAACAGGGGGTAGCTATGGCTACACCTTC. The encoded protein is CASSPRTGGSYGYTF.